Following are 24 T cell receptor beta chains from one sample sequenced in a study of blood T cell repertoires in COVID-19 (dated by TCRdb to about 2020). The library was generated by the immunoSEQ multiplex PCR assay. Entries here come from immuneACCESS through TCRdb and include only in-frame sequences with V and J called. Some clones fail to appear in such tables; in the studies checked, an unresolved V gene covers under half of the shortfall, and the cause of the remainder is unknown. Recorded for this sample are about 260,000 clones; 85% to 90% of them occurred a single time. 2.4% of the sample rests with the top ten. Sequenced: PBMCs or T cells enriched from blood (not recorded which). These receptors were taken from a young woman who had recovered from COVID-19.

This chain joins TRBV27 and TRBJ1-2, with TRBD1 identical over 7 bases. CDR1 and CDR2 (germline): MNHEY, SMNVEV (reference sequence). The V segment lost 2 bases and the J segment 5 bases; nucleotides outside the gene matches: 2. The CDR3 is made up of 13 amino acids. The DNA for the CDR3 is TGTGCCAGCAGTTTAAAGGGGGCTTATGGCTACACCTTC. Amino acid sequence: CASSLKGAYGYTF.

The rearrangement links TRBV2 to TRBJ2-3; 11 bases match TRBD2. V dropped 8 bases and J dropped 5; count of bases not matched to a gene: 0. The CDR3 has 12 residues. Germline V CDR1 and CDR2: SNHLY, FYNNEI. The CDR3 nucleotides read TGTGCCAGCGGGACTAGCGGAGATACGCAGTATTTT. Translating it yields CASGTSGDTQYF.

CDR3 region: CASSPRQVALKGNEQFF. CDR3 coding DNA: TGTGCCAGCAGTCCCCGGCAGGTAGCTCTAAAGGGGAATGAGCAGTTCTTC. The J gene is TRBJ2-1, the V gene TRBV28; weak D call: TRBD1 (5 bases). This CDR3 is 17 amino acids long. Germline lookup yields CDR1 MDHEN and CDR2 SYDVKM. V was pared by 5 bases and J by 7 bases, with 24 bases between.

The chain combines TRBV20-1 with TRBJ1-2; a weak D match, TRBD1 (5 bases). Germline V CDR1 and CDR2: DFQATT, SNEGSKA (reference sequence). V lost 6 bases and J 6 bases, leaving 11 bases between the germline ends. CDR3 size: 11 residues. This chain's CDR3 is CSAKGRDGYTF. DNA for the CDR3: TGCAGTGCCAAGGGCAGGGATGGCTACACCTTC.

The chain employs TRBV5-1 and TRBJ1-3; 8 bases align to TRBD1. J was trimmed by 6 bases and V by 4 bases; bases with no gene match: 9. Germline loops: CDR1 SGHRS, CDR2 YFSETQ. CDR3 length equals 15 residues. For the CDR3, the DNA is TGCGCCAGCAGCCCGAATGCAGGGGGCGAAAACACCATATATTTT. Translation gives CASSPNAGGENTIYF.

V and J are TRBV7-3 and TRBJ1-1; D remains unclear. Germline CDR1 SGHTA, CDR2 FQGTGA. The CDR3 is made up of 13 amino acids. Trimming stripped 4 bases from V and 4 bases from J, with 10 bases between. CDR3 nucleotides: TGTGCCAGCAGCTCCAACAGTGGCACTGAAGCTTTCTTT. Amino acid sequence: CASSSNSGTEAFF.

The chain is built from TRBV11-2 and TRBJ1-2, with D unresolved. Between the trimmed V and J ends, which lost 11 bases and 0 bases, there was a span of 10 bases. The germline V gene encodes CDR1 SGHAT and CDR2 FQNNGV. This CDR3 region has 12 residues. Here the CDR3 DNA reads TGTGCCTGCCAGGAAGCTAACTATGGCTACACCTTC. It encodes CACQEANYGYTF.

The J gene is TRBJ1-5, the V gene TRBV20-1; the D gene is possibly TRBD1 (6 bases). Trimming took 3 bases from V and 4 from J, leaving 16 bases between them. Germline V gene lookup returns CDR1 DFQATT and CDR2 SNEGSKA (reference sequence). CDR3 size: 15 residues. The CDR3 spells CSASPSGVGNQPQHF. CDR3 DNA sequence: TGCAGTGCTAGTCCGTCAGGGGTTGGGAATCAGCCCCAGCATTTT.

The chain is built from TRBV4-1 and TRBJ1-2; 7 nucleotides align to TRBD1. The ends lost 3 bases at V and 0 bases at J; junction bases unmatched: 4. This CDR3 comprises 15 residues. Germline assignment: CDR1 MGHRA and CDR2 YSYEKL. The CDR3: CASSQQQGSNYGYTF. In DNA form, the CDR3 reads TGCGCCAGCAGCCAGCAACAGGGGTCTAACTATGGCTACACCTTC.

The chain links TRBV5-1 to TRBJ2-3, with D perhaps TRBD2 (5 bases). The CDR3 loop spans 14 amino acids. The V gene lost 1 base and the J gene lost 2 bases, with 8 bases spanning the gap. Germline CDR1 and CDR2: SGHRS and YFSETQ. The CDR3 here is CASSLSLATDTQYF. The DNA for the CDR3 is TGCGCCAGCAGCTTGTCGCTAGCCACAGATACGCAGTATTTT.

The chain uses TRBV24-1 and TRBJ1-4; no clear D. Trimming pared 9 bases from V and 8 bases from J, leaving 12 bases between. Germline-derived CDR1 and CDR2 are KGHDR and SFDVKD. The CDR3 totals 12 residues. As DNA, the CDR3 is TGTGCCACCCGAGAGACGGGAGAAAAACTGTTTTTT. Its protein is CATRETGEKLFF.

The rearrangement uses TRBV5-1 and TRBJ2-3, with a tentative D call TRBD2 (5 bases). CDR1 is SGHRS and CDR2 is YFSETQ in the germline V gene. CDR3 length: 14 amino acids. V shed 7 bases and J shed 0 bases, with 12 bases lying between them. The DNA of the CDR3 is TGCGCCAGCGCCAGCGGTTCTAGCACAGATACGCAGTATTTT. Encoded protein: CASASGSSTDTQYF.

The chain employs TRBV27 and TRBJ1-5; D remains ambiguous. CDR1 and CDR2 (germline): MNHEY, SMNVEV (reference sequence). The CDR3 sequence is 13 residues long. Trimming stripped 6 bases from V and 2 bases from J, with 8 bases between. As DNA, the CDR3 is TGTGCCAGCAGCCGGTTGGGCAATCAGCCCCAGCATTTT. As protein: CASSRLGNQPQHF.

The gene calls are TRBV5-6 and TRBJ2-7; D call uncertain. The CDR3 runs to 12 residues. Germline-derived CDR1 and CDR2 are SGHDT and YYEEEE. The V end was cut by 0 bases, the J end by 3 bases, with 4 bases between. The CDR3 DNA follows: TGTGCCAGCAGCTTGGCCAACTACGAGCAGTACTTC. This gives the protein CASSLANYEQYF.

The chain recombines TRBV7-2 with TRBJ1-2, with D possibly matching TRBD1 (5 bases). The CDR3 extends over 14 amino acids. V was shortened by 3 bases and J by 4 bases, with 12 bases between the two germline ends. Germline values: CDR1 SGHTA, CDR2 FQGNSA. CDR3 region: CASSFPAQGYGYTF. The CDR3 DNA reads TGTGCCAGCAGCTTCCCGGCCCAGGGCTATGGCTACACCTTC.

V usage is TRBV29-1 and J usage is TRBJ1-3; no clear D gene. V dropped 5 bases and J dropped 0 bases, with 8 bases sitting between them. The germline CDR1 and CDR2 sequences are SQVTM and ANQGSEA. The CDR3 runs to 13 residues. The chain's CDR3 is CSVTESSGNTIYF. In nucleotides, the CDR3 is TGCAGCGTTACAGAGAGCTCTGGAAACACCATATATTTT.

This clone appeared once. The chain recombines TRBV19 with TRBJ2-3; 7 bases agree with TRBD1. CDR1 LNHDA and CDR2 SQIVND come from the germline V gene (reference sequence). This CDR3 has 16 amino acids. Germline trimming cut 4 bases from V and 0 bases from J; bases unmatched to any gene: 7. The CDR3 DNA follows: TGTGCCAGTAGTACCAGACCGGGACAGAGCACAGATACGCAGTATTTT. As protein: CASSTRPGQSTDTQYF.

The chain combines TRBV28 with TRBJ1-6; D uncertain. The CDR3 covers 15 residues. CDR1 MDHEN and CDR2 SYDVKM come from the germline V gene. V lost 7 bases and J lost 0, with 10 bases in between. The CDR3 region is CASTVPLSYNSPLHF. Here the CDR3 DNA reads TGTGCCAGCACAGTTCCTCTCTCCTATAATTCACCCCTCCACTTT.

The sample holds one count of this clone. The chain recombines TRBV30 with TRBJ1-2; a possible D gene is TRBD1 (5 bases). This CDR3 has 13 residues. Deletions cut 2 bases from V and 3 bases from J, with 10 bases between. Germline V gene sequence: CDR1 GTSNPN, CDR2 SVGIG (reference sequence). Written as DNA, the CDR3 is TGTGCCTGGAGTCCAAGGGGTGACTATGGCTACACCTTC. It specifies CAWSPRGDYGYTF.

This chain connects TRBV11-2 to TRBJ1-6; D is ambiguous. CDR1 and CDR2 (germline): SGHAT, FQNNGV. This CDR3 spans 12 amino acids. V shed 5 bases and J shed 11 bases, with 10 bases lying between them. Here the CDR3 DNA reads TGTGCCAGCAGCCGCGGGGAGACACCCCTCCACTTT. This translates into CASSRGETPLHF.

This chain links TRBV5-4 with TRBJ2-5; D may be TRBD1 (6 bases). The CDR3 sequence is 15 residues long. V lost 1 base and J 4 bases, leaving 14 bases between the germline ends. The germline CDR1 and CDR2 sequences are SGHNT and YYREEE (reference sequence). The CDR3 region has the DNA TGTGCCAGCAGCTTGCAAACAGGGTTGAGAGAGACCCAGTACTTC. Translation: CASSLQTGLRETQYF.

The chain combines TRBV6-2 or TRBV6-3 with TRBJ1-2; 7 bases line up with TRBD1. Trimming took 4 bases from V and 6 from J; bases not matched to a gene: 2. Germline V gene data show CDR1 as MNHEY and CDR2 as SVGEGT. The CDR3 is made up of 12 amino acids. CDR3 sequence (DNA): TGTGCCAGCAGTTTGACAGGGCATGGCTACACCTTC. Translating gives CASSLTGHGYTF.

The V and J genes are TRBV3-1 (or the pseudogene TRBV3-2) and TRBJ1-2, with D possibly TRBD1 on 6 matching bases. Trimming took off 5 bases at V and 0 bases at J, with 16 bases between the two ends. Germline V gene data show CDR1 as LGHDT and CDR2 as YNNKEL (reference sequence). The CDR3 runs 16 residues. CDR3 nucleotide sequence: TGTGCCAGCAGCTTAATCCGGGACATTGCTAACTATGGCTACACCTTC. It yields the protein CASSLIRDIANYGYTF.

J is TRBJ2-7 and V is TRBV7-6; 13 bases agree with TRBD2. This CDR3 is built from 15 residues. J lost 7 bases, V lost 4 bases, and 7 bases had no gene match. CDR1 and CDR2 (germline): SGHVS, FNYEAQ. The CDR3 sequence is CASSSRTSGGGEQYF. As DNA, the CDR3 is TGTGCCAGCAGCTCCCGGACTAGCGGGGGAGGGGAGCAGTACTTC. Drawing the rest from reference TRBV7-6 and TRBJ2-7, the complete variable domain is GAGVSQSPRYKVTKRGQDVALRCDPISGHVSLYWYRQALGQGPEFLTYFNYEAQQDKSGLPNDRFSAERPEGSISTLTIQRTEQRDSAMYRCASSSRTSGGGEQYFGPGTRLTVT.